The 20 T cell receptor beta chains below come from one sample, sequenced in a study of blood T cell repertoires in COVID-19. Some clones are missing from TCRdb's copy, which holds only in-frame ones; the method was immunoSEQ multiplex PCR. This table holds around 250,000 clones, approximately 78% found once. The sequenced material came from peripheral blood. The receptors derive from a woman aged 18 to 35 with acute or convalescent COVID-19.

About this clone: The same CDR3 arises from other DNA sequences in this sample as well. CDR3 nucleotides: TGCGCCAGCAGCCTTCAAGCCGGGACAGGCTCCTACGAGCAGTACTTC. Protein product: CASSLQAGTGSYEQYF. V usage is TRBV4-1 and J usage is TRBJ2-7; 8 positions match TRBD1. The trim removed 4 bases at V and 0 bases at J, leaving 8 bases unmatched. Germline CDR1 and CDR2: MGHRA and YSYEKL. The CDR3 is made up of 16 amino acids.

V usage is TRBV7-9 and J usage is TRBJ2-7, with 9 nucleotides matching TRBD2. The CDR3 is 15 residues long. In germline, CDR1 is SEHNR, CDR2 FQNEAQ (reference sequence). V gave up 3 bases and J gave up 1 base; unmatched junction bases: 4. The CDR3 protein is CASSLTSGRSYEQYF. For the CDR3, the DNA is TGTGCCAGCAGCTTGACGAGCGGGAGGTCCTACGAGCAGTACTTC.

The genes are TRBV6-2 or TRBV6-3 and TRBJ2-4, with a tentative D call TRBD2 (7 bases). Germline V gene lookup returns CDR1 MNHEY and CDR2 SVGEGT. Trimming removed 5 bases at V and 0 bases at J, with 14 bases between. The CDR3 runs to 16 residues. CDR3 protein: CASSPWGGLAKNIQYF. As DNA, the CDR3 is TGTGCCAGCAGTCCCTGGGGGGGGCTAGCCAAAAACATTCAGTACTTC.

The chain links TRBV19 to TRBJ2-1; 10 bases fit TRBD2. The CDR3 totals 18 residues. V dropped 6 bases and J dropped 12; count of bases not matched to a gene: 23. Germline values: CDR1 LNHDA, CDR2 SQIVND (reference sequence). The CDR3 DNA follows: TGTGCCAGTAGCCCCTGGGGGGTAGCGGGAGGACCCGCCTATGTGCAGTTCTTC. It translates to CASSPWGVAGGPAYVQFF.

The gene calls are TRBV3-1 (or the pseudogene TRBV3-2) and TRBJ1-6; D unclear. The germline V gene has CDR1 LGHDT and CDR2 YNNKEL (reference sequence). The CDR3 is made up of 13 amino acids. Deletions cut 2 bases from V and 9 bases from J, with 8 bases between. CDR3 in amino acids: CASSQTSSSPLHF. The CDR3 nucleotides read TGTGCCAGCAGCCAAACATCAAGTTCACCCCTCCACTTT.

J is TRBJ1-5 and V is TRBV2; 10 bases match TRBD1. Per the germline V gene, CDR1 is SNHLY and CDR2 is FYNNEI. The V segment lost 7 bases and the J segment 0 bases; nucleotides outside the gene matches: 3. CDR3 length: 15 residues. Here the CDR3 DNA reads TGTGCCAGCAAAGGACAGGGGGGTAGCAATCAGCCCCAGCATTTT. Its translation: CASKGQGGSNQPQHF.

V usage is TRBV7-9 and J usage is TRBJ1-1; tentative D call: TRBD1 (5 bases). Germline CDR1 SEHNR, CDR2 FQNEAQ (reference sequence). Trimming removed 1 base at V and 6 bases at J, with 9 bases between. The CDR3 has 13 residues. CDR3 loop: CASSLVAGSEAFF. CDR3 DNA: TGTGCCAGCAGCTTAGTTGCAGGGTCTGAAGCTTTCTTT.

The CDR3 here is CASKPGTGVRDTQYF. CDR3 coding DNA: TGTGCCAGCAAACCCGGGACAGGGGTTCGTGATACGCAGTATTTT. The gene calls are TRBV28 and TRBJ2-3, with 10 bases that match TRBD1. The CDR3 has 15 amino acids. V lost 7 bases to trimming and J lost 6 bases; unmatched junction nucleotides: 10. Germline CDR1 and CDR2: MDHEN and SYDVKM.

J is TRBJ1-1 and V is TRBV30; D remains unclear. The CDR3 consists of 13 residues. CDR1 GTSNPN and CDR2 SVGIG come from the germline V gene (reference sequence). Trimming shortened V by 3 bases and J by 3 bases, and 11 bases separated the two germline ends. In DNA, the CDR3 is TGTGCCTGGAGCGTGAGGCGGGACACTGAAGCTTTCTTT. The encoded protein is CAWSVRRDTEAFF.

This chain uses TRBV18 with TRBJ1-2; the match to TRBD1 covers 7 bases. The CDR3 runs 16 residues. The junction had 14 bases not matched to a gene; V was cut back by 4 bases and J by 6 bases. Germline CDR1 is KGHSH and CDR2 is LQKENI. The CDR3 protein is CASSLQLDQGGDGYTF. The CDR3 coding sequence is TGTGCCAGCTCACTGCAACTCGATCAGGGGGGCGATGGCTACACCTTC. The full variable domain, completed using reference TRBV18 and TRBJ1-2, is NAGVMQNPRHLVRRRGQEARLRCSPMKGHSHVYWYRQLPEEGLKFMVYLQKENIIDESGMPKERFSAEFPKEGPSILRIQQVVRGDSAAYFCASSLQLDQGGDGYTFGSGTRLTVV.

This clone was counted only a few times. The rearrangement links TRBV7-2 to TRBJ2-1; no clear D. V shed 5 bases and J shed 0 bases, with 14 bases lying between them. The CDR3 length is 16 residues. Germline V gene data show CDR1 as SGHTA and CDR2 as FQGNSA. The DNA for the CDR3 is TGTGCCAGCAGCCAAAGCGCCAGTGCCTCCTACAATGAGCAGTTCTTC. It yields the protein CASSQSASASYNEQFF.

J is TRBJ2-1 and V is TRBV6-5; TRBD1 matches at 8 bases. CDR1 is MNHEY and CDR2 is SVGAGI in the germline V gene. This CDR3 comprises 13 residues. V was pared by 6 bases and J by 11 bases, with 9 bases of the junction left unmatched. The CDR3 DNA sequence: TGTGCCAGCAGCGAGACAGGGGAATTGAAGCAGTTCTTC. Translation gives CASSETGELKQFF.

The rearrangement links TRBV19 to TRBJ1-4, with 9 bases that match TRBD1. CDR3 size: 12 residues. Germline assignment: CDR1 LNHDA and CDR2 SQIVND (reference sequence). The V and J ends lost 6 bases and 7 bases, in that order; junction bases with no gene match: 0. The CDR3 sequence is CASRDRGEKLFF. The CDR3 DNA reads as TGTGCCAGTAGGGACAGGGGTGAAAAACTGTTTTTT.

The chain uses TRBV6-5 and TRBJ2-4, with D tentatively TRBD1 (6 bases). The ends were cut back, 2 bases at V and 8 bases at J, with 13 bases in the middle. Germline V CDR1 and CDR2: MNHEY, SVGAGI. The CDR3 contains 14 residues. Written as DNA, the CDR3 is TGTGCCAGCAGTTACGATTACAGGGCTGACATTCAGTACTTC. This encodes CASSYDYRADIQYF.

This chain connects TRBV6-6 to TRBJ2-2; 9 bases fit TRBD2. CDR1 and CDR2 from the germline V gene are MNHNY and SVGAGI (reference sequence). There are 15 residues in the CDR3. The V gene end was trimmed by 6 bases and the J gene end by 4 bases; junction bases not matched to a gene: 6. The CDR3 DNA reads TGTGCCAGCAGCAATAGCGGGAGCGGCACCGGGGAGCTGTTTTTT. Its protein is CASSNSGSGTGELFF.

This clone occurred a few times. V and J are TRBV6-4 and TRBJ1-5; 7 nucleotides align to TRBD1. Trimming cost V 2 bases and J 0 bases; bases outside gene matches: 10. The CDR3 is made up of 18 amino acids. CDR1 is MRHNA, CDR2 SNTAGT, per germline. The CDR3 region is CASSDLGTVVYSNQPQHF. CDR3 sequence (DNA): TGTGCCAGCAGTGACCTTGGGACAGTTGTTTATAGCAATCAGCCCCAGCATTTT.

This clone was seen a handful of times. V and J are TRBV19 and TRBJ1-2; D perhaps matches TRBD1 (6 bases). The CDR3 runs 16 residues. Germline CDR1 LNHDA, CDR2 SQIVND (reference sequence). Trimming removed 6 bases at V and 1 base at J, with 18 bases between. The CDR3 coding sequence is TGTGCCAGTAGCATCCGGGACAAGCAACATAACTATGGCTACACCTTC. It yields the protein CASSIRDKQHNYGYTF.

V is TRBV18 and J is TRBJ2-1, with D maybe TRBD1 (6 bases). Germline V CDR1 and CDR2: KGHSH, LQKENI. The CDR3 has 15 residues. Between the trimmed V and J ends, which lost 0 bases and 9 bases, there was a span of 15 bases. The CDR3 DNA reads as TGTGCCAGCTCACCACCGAGTGGGGGCAGGGGTGAGCAGTTCTTC. Its protein is CASSPPSGGRGEQFF.

The chain is built from TRBV5-8 and TRBJ2-2; 9 bases are shared with TRBD1. The V gene's germline CDR1 is SGHTS and CDR2 YDEGEE. The CDR3 covers 14 residues. With 6 bases clipped from V and 6 bases from J, the junction kept 6 bases outside the gene matches. CDR3 sequence reads: CASNGQGWAGELFF. The CDR3 DNA is TGTGCCAGCAACGGACAGGGGTGGGCCGGGGAGCTGTTTTTT.

Only one count was recorded for this clone. The V gene is TRBV12-5, the J gene TRBJ1-3; D is unclear. This CDR3 has 14 residues. V was clipped by 1 base and J by 4 bases, with 8 bases between them. Per germline, CDR1 LGHNT and CDR2 FRNRAP. The CDR3 DNA reads as TGTGCTAGTGGTTTGGGTGGAGAAGGAAACACCATATATTTT. Its protein product is CASGLGGEGNTIYF.